This is a list of T cell receptor beta chains from one sample in a study of T-cell memory formation after mild COVID-19. TCRdb re-called the 5' RACE reads through MiXCR, storing one row per CDR3 protein. In the table there are approximately 210,000 distinct CDR3 sequences, 8% to 11% of which are singletons. What was sequenced was PBMCs or a T cell subset sorted from them (not recorded which). The receptor set was obtained from a man aged 18 to 35 who had mild COVID-19 (a few samples of this study predate the infection). Cell type and time point are not known. CDR3s include the opening cysteine and the closing phenylalanine or tryptophan. The order of the fields is V gene, J gene, clone size, D gene, CDR3 protein, CDR3 DNA. D genes are given only for firm matches. The size entry is marked missing in some rows and otherwise reads once, few, many or a size class.

V gene: TRBV7-2
J gene: TRBJ1-1
clone size: many
D gene: -
CDR3 protein: CASSLGPRQAFF
CDR3 DNA: TGTGCCAGCAGCTTAGGGCCAAGGCAAGCTTTCTTT

V gene: TRBV24-1
J gene: TRBJ1-1
clone size: -
D gene: -
CDR3 protein: CATSAGFKNTEAFF
CDR3 DNA: TGTGCCACCAGTGCAGGATTCAAGAACACTGAAGCTTTCTTT

V gene: TRBV12-3/TRBV12-4
J gene: TRBJ2-2
clone size: -
D gene: TRBD2
CDR3 protein: CASSGTSGDHGELFF
CDR3 DNA: TGTGCCAGCAGTGGGACTAGCGGGGATCACGGGGAGCTGTTTTTT

V gene: TRBV20-1
J gene: TRBJ2-1
clone size: few
D gene: -
CDR3 protein: CSASDSNEQFF
CDR3 DNA: TGCAGTGCTTCGGACAGCAATGAGCAGTTCTTC

V gene: TRBV5-6
J gene: TRBJ2-5
clone size: -
D gene: TRBD2
CDR3 protein: CASNRLAGPQETQYF
CDR3 DNA: TGTGCCAGCAACAGACTAGCGGGGCCCCAAGAGACCCAGTACTTC

V gene: TRBV29-1
J gene: TRBJ2-3
clone size: -
D gene: TRBD1
CDR3 protein: CSVNRGPDTQYF
CDR3 DNA: TGCAGCGTGAACAGGGGGCCAGATACGCAGTATTTT

V gene: TRBV5-4
J gene: TRBJ2-5
clone size: -
D gene: TRBD1
CDR3 protein: CASSWGQGRQETQYF
CDR3 DNA: TGTGCCAGCAGCTGGGGACAGGGGAGACAAGAGACCCAGTACTTC

V gene: TRBV20-1
J gene: TRBJ2-3
clone size: many
D gene: -
CDR3 protein: CSASGRSSTDTQYF
CDR3 DNA: TGCAGTGCGTCCGGACGATCTAGCACAGATACGCAGTATTTT

V gene: TRBV29-1
J gene: TRBJ2-7
clone size: -
D gene: TRBD2
CDR3 protein: CSGGRGSYEQYF
CDR3 DNA: TGCAGCGGGGGGAGGGGTTCCTACGAGCAGTACTTC

V gene: TRBV9
J gene: TRBJ2-1
clone size: -
D gene: TRBD1
CDR3 protein: CASSVVGTAEQFF
CDR3 DNA: TGTGCCAGCAGCGTTGTTGGGACAGCTGAGCAGTTCTTC

V gene: TRBV20-1
J gene: TRBJ2-3
clone size: few
D gene: -
CDR3 protein: CSARVRLGTGDGTDTQYF
CDR3 DNA: TGCAGTGCTAGAGTTCGGTTGGGGACGGGGGACGGCACAGATACGCAGTATTTT

V gene: TRBV5-5
J gene: TRBJ2-3
clone size: -
D gene: TRBD2
CDR3 protein: CASSLLRGLAFSDTQYF
CDR3 DNA: TGTGCCAGCAGCTTGCTGCGGGGACTAGCTTTTTCCGATACGCAGTATTTT

V gene: TRBV5-1
J gene: TRBJ2-7
clone size: many
D gene: -
CDR3 protein: CASSLEQGMVQYF
CDR3 DNA: TGCGCCAGCAGCTTGGAACAGGGCATGGTGCAGTACTTC

V gene: TRBV20-1
J gene: TRBJ2-5
clone size: -
D gene: -
CDR3 protein: CSARNPGGSETQYF
CDR3 DNA: TGCAGTGCTAGAAACCCAGGGGGGTCAGAGACCCAGTACTTC

V gene: TRBV5-1
J gene: TRBJ2-2
clone size: few
D gene: TRBD1
CDR3 protein: CASSRTGKPGDGELFF
CDR3 DNA: TGCGCCAGCAGCCGGACAGGGAAGCCGGGTGACGGGGAGCTGTTTTTT

V gene: TRBV2
J gene: TRBJ2-5
clone size: few
D gene: -
CDR3 protein: CASSERQAQETQYF
CDR3 DNA: TGTGCCAGCAGTGAAAGGCAAGCCCAAGAGACCCAGTACTTC